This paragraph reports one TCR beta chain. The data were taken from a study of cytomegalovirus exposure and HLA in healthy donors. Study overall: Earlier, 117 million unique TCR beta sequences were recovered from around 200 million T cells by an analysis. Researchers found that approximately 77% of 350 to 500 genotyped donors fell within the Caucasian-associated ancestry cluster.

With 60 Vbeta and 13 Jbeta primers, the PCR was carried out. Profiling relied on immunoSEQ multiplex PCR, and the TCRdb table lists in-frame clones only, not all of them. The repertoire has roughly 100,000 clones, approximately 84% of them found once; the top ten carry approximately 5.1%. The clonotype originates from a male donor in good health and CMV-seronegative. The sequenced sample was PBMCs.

In nucleotides, the CDR3 is TGTGCCAGTTACGACAGGGGCTCAGGTCAGCCCCAGCATTTT. It specifies CASYDRGSGQPQHF. The chain employs TRBV19 and TRBJ1-5; 8 bases map to TRBD1. V dropped 8 bases and J dropped 6; count of bases not matched to a gene: 9. This CDR3 region has 14 residues. Germline V gene data show CDR1 as LNHDA and CDR2 as SQIVND (reference sequence).